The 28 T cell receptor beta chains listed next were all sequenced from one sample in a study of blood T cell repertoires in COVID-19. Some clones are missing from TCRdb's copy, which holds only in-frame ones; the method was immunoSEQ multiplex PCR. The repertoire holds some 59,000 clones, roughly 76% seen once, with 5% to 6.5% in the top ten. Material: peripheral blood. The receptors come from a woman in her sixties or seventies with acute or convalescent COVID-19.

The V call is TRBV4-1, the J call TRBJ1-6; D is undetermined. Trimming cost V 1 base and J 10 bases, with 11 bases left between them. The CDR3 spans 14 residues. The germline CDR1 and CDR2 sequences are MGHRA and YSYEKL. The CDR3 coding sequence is TGCGCCAGCAGCCAAGCTGGAGGGTGGTCACCCCTCCACTTT. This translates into CASSQAGGWSPLHF.

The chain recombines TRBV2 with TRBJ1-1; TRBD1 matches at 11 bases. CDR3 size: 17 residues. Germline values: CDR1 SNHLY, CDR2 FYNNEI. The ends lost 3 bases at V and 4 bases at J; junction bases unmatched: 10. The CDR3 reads CASSDRTGGVSGTEAFF. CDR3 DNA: TGTGCCAGCAGTGACAGGACAGGGGGCGTTTCAGGCACTGAAGCTTTCTTT.

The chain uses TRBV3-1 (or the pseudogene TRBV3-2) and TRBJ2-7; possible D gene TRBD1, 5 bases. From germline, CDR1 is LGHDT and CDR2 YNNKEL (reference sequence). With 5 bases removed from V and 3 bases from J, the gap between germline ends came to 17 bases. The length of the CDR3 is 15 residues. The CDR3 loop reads CASSSKGLQGYEQYF. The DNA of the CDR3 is TGTGCCAGCAGCTCGAAGGGTTTGCAGGGCTACGAGCAGTACTTC.

CDR3 residues: CASSFRLREQFF. Here the CDR3 DNA reads TGTGCCAGCAGTTTTAGGTTGCGGGAGCAGTTCTTC. The gene calls are TRBV28 and TRBJ2-1; D is undetermined. Trimming shortened V by 3 bases and J by 10 bases, and 10 bases separated the two germline ends. The CDR3 spans 12 residues. In germline, CDR1 is MDHEN, CDR2 SYDVKM.

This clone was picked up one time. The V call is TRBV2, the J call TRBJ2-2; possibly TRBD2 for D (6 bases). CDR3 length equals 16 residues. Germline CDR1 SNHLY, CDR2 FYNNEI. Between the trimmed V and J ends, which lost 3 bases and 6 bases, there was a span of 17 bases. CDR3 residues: CASSDSGDGVSGELFF. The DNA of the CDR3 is TGTGCCAGCAGTGATTCGGGGGATGGGGTTTCCGGGGAGCTGTTTTTT.

CDR3 amino acids: CASTSGGFTDTQYF. CDR3 DNA sequence: TGTGCCAGCACTAGCGGGGGATTCACAGATACGCAGTATTTT. This chain uses TRBV2 with TRBJ2-3, with TRBD2 identical over 10 bases. Germline CDR1 reads SNHLY; CDR2 reads FYNNEI. The CDR3 covers 14 residues. J gave up 2 bases and V 7 bases, and 3 bases lay outside the gene matches.

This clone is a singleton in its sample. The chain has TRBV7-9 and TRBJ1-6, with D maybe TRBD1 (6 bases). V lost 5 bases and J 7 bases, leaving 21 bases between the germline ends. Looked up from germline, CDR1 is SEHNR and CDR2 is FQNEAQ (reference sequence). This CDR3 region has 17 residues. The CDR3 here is CASSEKTGTAANSPLHF. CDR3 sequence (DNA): TGTGCCAGCAGCGAAAAAACAGGGACGGCTGCGAATTCACCCCTCCACTTT.

DNA of the CDR3: TGTGCCAGCAGCTTCCCGGGACAGGGGTGGTACGAGCAGTACTTC. The encoded protein is CASSFPGQGWYEQYF. The V and J genes are TRBV13 and TRBJ2-7; 10 positions match TRBD1. Germline V gene data show CDR1 as PRHDT and CDR2 as FYEKMQ (reference sequence). This CDR3 spans 15 amino acids. The ends lost 3 bases at V and 4 bases at J; junction bases unmatched: 6. The variable domain in full, with the rest retrieved from reference TRBV13 and TRBJ2-7, is AAGVIQSPRHLIKEKRETATLKCYPIPRHDTVYWYQQGPGQDPQFLISFYEKMQSDKGSIPDRFSAQQFSDYHSELNMSSLELGDSALYFCASSFPGQGWYEQYFGPGTRLTVT.

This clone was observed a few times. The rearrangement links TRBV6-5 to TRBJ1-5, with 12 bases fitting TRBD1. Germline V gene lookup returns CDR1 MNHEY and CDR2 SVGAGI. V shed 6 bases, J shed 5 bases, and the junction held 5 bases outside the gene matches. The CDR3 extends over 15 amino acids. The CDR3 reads CASSPGQGAYQPQHF. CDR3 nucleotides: TGTGCCAGCAGCCCGGGACAGGGGGCATATCAGCCCCAGCATTTT.

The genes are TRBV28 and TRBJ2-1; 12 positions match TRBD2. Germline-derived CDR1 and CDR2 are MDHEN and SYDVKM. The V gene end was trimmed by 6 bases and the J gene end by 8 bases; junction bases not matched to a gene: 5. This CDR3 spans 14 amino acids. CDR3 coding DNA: TGTGCCAGCAGACTAGCGGGGGGAGTGGATGAGCAGTTCTTC. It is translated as CASRLAGGVDEQFF.

The CDR3 protein is CATSRGSATNEKLFF. The CDR3, as DNA: TGTGCCACCAGCAGAGGTAGTGCAACTAATGAAAAACTGTTTTTT. The rearrangement uses TRBV15 and TRBJ1-4; the D is unclear. The V gene lost 1 base and the J gene lost 0 bases, with 6 bases spanning the gap. This CDR3 spans 15 amino acids. CDR1 is LNHNV, CDR2 YYDKDF, per germline (reference sequence).

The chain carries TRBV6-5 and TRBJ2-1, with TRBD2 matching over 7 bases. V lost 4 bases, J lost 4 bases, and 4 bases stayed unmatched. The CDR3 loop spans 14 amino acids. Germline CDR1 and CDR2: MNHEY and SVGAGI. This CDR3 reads CASSLASGYNEQFF. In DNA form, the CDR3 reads TGTGCCAGCAGTTTGGCTAGCGGATACAATGAGCAGTTCTTC.

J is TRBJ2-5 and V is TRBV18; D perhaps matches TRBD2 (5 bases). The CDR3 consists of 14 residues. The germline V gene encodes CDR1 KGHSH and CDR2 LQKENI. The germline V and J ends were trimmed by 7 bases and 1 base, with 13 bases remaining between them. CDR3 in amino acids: CASLRGPSQETQYF. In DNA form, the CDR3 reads TGTGCCAGCTTACGCGGGCCAAGCCAAGAGACCCAGTACTTC.

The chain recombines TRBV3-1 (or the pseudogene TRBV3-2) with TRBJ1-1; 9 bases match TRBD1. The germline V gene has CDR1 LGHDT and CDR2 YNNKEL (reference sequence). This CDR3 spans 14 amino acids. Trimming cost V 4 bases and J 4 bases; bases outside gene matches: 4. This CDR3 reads CASSLTGGGTEAFF. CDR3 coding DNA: TGTGCCAGCAGCCTGACAGGGGGAGGCACTGAAGCTTTCTTT.

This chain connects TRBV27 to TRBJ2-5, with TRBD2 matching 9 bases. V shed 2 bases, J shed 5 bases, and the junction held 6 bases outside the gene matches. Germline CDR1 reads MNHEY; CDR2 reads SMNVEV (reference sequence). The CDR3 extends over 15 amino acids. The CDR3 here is CASSLMRGGRETQYF. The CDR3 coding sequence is TGTGCCAGCAGTTTAATGCGGGGGGGCCGGGAGACCCAGTACTTC.

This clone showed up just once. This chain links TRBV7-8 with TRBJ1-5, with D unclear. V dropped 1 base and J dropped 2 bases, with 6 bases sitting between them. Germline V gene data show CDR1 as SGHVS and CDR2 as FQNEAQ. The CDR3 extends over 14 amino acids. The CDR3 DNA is TGTGCCAGCAGCTTAGAGTCGGGCAATCAGCCCCAGCATTTT. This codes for CASSLESGNQPQHF.

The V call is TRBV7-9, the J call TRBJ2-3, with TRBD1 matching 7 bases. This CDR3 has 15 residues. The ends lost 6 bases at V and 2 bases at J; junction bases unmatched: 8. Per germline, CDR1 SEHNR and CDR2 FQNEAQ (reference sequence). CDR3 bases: TGTGCCAGCAGTATTGGACAGGTCGACACAGATACGCAGTATTTT. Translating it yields CASSIGQVDTDTQYF. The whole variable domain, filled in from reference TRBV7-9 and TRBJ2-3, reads DTGVSQNPRHKITKRGQNVTFRCDPISEHNRLYWYRQTLGQGPEFLTYFQNEAQLEKSRLLSDRFSAERPKGSFSTLEIQRTEQGDSAMYLCASSIGQVDTDTQYFGPGTRLTVL.

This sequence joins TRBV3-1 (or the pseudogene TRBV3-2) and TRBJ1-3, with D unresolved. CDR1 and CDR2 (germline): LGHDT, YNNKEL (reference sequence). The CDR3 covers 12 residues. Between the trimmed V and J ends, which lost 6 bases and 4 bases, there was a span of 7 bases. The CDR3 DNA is TGTGCCAGCAGACAACAGGGAAACACCATATATTTT. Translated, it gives CASRQQGNTIYF.

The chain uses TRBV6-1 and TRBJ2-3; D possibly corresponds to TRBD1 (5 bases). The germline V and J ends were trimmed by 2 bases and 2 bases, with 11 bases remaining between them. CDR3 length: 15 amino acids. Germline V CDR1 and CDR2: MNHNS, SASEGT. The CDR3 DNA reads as TGTGCCAGCAGTGAAACGCAGGGAATCACAGATACGCAGTATTTT. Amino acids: CASSETQGITDTQYF.

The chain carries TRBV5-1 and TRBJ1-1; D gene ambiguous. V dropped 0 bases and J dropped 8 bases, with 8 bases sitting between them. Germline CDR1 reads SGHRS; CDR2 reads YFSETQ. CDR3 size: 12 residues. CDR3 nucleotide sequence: TGCGCCAGCAGCTTGGAGAGAGGGGAAGCTTTCTTT. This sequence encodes CASSLERGEAFF.

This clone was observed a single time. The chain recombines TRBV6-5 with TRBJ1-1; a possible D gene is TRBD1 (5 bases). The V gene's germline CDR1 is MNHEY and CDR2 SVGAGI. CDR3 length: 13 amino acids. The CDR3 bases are TGTGTTGTGTGGGCAGGGCTTTACACTGAAGCTTTCTTT. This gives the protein CVVWAGLYTEAFF.

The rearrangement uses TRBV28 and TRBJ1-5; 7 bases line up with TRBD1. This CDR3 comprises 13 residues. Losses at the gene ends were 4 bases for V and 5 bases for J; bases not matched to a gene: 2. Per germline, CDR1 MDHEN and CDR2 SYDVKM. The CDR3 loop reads CASSWDSDQPQHF. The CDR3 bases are TGTGCCAGCAGTTGGGACAGCGATCAGCCCCAGCATTTT. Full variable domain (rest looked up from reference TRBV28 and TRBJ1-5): DVKVTQSSRYLVKRTGEKVFLECVQDMDHENMFWYRQDPGLGLRLIYFSYDVKMKEKGDIPEGYSVSREKKERFSLILESASTNQTSMYLCASSWDSDQPQHFGDGTRLSIL.

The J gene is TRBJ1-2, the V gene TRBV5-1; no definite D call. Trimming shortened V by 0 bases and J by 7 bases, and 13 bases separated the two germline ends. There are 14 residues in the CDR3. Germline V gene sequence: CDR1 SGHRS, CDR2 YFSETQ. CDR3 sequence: CASSLEPGLRGYTF. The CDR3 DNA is TGCGCCAGCAGCTTGGAGCCTGGGCTCCGTGGCTACACCTTC.

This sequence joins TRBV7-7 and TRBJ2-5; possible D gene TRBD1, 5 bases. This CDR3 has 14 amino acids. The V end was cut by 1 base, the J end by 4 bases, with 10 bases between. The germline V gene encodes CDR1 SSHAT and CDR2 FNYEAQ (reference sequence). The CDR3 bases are TGTGCCAGCAGCTTAGTCTCTCAGGGAGAGACCCAGTACTTC. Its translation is CASSLVSQGETQYF.

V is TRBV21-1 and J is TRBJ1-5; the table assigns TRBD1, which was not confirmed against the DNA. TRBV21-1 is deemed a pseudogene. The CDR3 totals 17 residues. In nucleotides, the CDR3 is TGTGCCAGCAGCTCTCGCACAGGGGAGCGAGGCAATCAGCCCCAGCATTTT. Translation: CASSSRTGERGNQPQHF.

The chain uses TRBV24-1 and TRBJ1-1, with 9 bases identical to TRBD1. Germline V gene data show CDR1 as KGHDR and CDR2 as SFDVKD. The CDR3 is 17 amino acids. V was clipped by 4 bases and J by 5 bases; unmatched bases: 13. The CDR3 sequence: CATSDHPGQGIVTEAFF. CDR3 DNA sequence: TGTGCCACCAGTGACCATCCGGGACAGGGTATAGTAACTGAAGCTTTCTTT.

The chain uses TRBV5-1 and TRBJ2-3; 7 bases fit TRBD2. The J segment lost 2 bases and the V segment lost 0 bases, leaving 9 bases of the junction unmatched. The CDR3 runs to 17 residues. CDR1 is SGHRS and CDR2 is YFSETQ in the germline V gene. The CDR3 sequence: CASSLGPRRGTTDTQYF. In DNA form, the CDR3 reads TGCGCCAGCAGCTTGGGCCCCCGGCGGGGGACCACAGATACGCAGTATTTT.

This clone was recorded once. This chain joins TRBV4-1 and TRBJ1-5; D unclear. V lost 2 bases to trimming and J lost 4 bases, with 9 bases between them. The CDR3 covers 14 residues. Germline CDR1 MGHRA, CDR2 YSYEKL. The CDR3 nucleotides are TGCGCCAGCAGCCAAATCACAGTAAATCAGCCCCAGCATTTT. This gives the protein CASSQITVNQPQHF.